This T cell receptor beta chain was recorded in a study of blood T cell repertoires in COVID-19. Study summary: From T cells, B-cell-depleted T cells, or PBMCs came the material, which was cDNA or gDNA.

This CDR3 has 15 amino acids. Looked up from germline, CDR1 is LNHDA and CDR2 is SQIVND (reference sequence). V was pared by 6 bases and J by 4 bases, with 16 bases between. In the study's own analysis: The authors estimated nucleated cell counts from reference gene primer amplification. Clones were sequenced by immunoSEQ multiplex PCR, and TCRdb holds only the in-frame ones, with some missing. V, J and clone size derive from that table, while D and trimming were established from the DNA sequence. The sample contains about 82,000 clones, 85% of which appear only once. Sequenced: peripheral blood. The clonotype comes from an elderly man with active or convalescent COVID-19. The genes are TRBV19 and TRBJ1-5, with unresolved D. The CDR3 region is CASRTQLSENQPQHF. The CDR3 bases are TGTGCCAGTAGAACACAACTATCCGAAAATCAGCCCCAGCATTTT.